These T cell receptor beta chains were read from a single sample in a study of naive CD8 T cells in extremely preterm neonates. Clones were sequenced by immunoSEQ multiplex PCR, and TCRdb holds only the in-frame ones, with some missing. The sample has 7,000 to 7,500 clones, approximately 98% seen once; the top ten hold roughly 0.28%. Sequencing input: naive CD8+ T cells from blood. The receptors stem from a human donor in good health. Each CDR3 is given with its conserved first and last residue.

J gene: TRBJ2-5; V gene: TRBV30; CDR3 protein: CAWNTGTSGETQYF
J gene: TRBJ2-3; V gene: TRBV28; CDR3 protein: CASRRTSGNTDTQYF
J gene: TRBJ1-5; V gene: TRBV28; CDR3 protein: CASSLSNPSGGHF
J gene: TRBJ2-3; V gene: TRBV11-2; CDR3 protein: CASSDTSGVADTQYF
J gene: TRBJ2-2; V gene: TRBV28; CDR3 protein: CASSLTASTGELFF
J gene: TRBJ2-3; V gene: TRBV7-9; CDR3 protein: CASSLASSTDTQYF
J gene: TRBJ2-1; V gene: TRBV13; CDR3 protein: CASPTSGDSYNEQFF
J gene: TRBJ2-7; V gene: TRBV5-1; CDR3 protein: CASSLAWSQGKTYEQYF
J gene: TRBJ1-6; V gene: TRBV11-2; CDR3 protein: CASSRVTGANSPLHF
J gene: TRBJ1-2; V gene: TRBV10-3; CDR3 protein: CAISETDYGYTF
J gene: TRBJ2-1; V gene: TRBV7-9; CDR3 protein: CASSLLEQMGNEQFF
J gene: TRBJ2-1; V gene: TRBV27; CDR3 protein: CASSLGSGRFGEQFF
J gene: TRBJ2-7; V gene: TRBV28; CDR3 protein: CASSLFQGTASYEQYF
J gene: TRBJ2-5; V gene: TRBV6-5; CDR3 protein: CASSLIGGADTQYF
J gene: TRBJ2-7; V gene: TRBV11-2; CDR3 protein: CASSSPGAGFPSEQYF
J gene: TRBJ2-2; V gene: TRBV14; CDR3 protein: CASSQEMSAAGELFF
J gene: TRBJ1-4; V gene: TRBV7-9; CDR3 protein: CASSLGLRNEKLFF
J gene: TRBJ2-7; V gene: TRBV5-1; CDR3 protein: CASSLLAGPGEQYF
J gene: TRBJ2-3; V gene: TRBV27; CDR3 protein: CASSFSGLASTDTQYF
J gene: TRBJ2-1; V gene: TRBV19; CDR3 protein: CASSPGLNNEQFF
J gene: TRBJ2-2; V gene: TRBV27; CDR3 protein: CASSLLSGTTTGELFF
J gene: TRBJ2-5; V gene: TRBV5-4; CDR3 protein: CASSLAGGGPGTQYF
J gene: TRBJ2-7; V gene: TRBV21-1; CDR3 protein: CASTTLAGDEQYF
J gene: TRBJ1-1; V gene: TRBV19; CDR3 protein: CASRQGGNTEAFF
J gene: TRBJ2-6; V gene: TRBV5-6; CDR3 protein: CASSPRGGGANVLTF
J gene: TRBJ2-2; V gene: TRBV5-6; CDR3 protein: CASSPWDRANTGELFF
J gene: TRBJ1-3; V gene: TRBV9; CDR3 protein: CASSVAGAIGNTIYF
J gene: TRBJ2-7; V gene: TRBV7-6; CDR3 protein: CASSRSSLSGYEQYF
J gene: TRBJ1-5; V gene: TRBV19; CDR3 protein: CASSTPAETEYSNQPQHF
J gene: TRBJ2-1; V gene: TRBV13; CDR3 protein: CASSLAGGGFYNEQFF
J gene: TRBJ2-5; V gene: TRBV29-1; CDR3 protein: CSVEGLAGAETQYF
J gene: TRBJ2-7; V gene: TRBV7-3; CDR3 protein: CASSLKGTDEQYF
J gene: TRBJ2-1; V gene: TRBV7-8; CDR3 protein: CASSPPGVNEQFF
J gene: TRBJ2-5; V gene: TRBV11-3; CDR3 protein: CASSLEAGQETQYF
J gene: TRBJ2-2; V gene: TRBV13; CDR3 protein: CASSPTDRGLANTGELFF
J gene: TRBJ2-7; V gene: TRBV14; CDR3 protein: CASSPRQGGEQYF
J gene: .; V gene: TRBV7-9; CDR3 protein: CASSFGTGRNEQYF
J gene: TRBJ2-1; V gene: TRBV19; CDR3 protein: CASSPGLAGEGQFF
J gene: TRBJ2-5; V gene: TRBV6-5; CDR3 protein: CASSREIGKTQYF
J gene: TRBJ2-1; V gene: TRBV5-1; CDR3 protein: CASSPGTIERGEQFF
J gene: TRBJ2-2; V gene: TRBV29-1; CDR3 protein: CSVEVLNTGELFF
J gene: TRBJ1-1; V gene: TRBV6-5; CDR3 protein: CASSYSRGGADEAFF
J gene: TRBJ2-3; V gene: TRBV4-1; CDR3 protein: CASSQLWQGTDTQYF
J gene: TRBJ1-2; V gene: TRBV2; CDR3 protein: CASSEALGFGGNYGYTF
J gene: TRBJ2-7; V gene: TRBV6-5; CDR3 protein: CASSYGQGREQYF
J gene: TRBJ1-1; V gene: TRBV28; CDR3 protein: CASRPGVSGTEAFF
J gene: TRBJ2-7; V gene: TRBV13; CDR3 protein: CASSFRVTGGRKGYEQYF
J gene: TRBJ2-1; V gene: TRBV19; CDR3 protein: CASSRHTSGSIDEQFF
J gene: TRBJ2-4; V gene: TRBV2; CDR3 protein: CASSERTGRDMYKNIQYF
J gene: TRBJ2-1; V gene: TRBV29-1; CDR3 protein: CSAGDLASGLYNEQFF
J gene: TRBJ2-7; V gene: TRBV11-1; CDR3 protein: CASSYRGAGYEQYF